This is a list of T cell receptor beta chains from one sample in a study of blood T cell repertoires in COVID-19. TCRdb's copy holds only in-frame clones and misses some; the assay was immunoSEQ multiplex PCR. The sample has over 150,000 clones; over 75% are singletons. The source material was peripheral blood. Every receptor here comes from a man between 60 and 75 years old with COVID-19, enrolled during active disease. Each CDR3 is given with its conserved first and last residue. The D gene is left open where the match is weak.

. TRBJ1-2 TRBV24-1 TGTGCCACCAGTGATTTCAGGACAGTTCGTGGCTACACCTTC CATSDFRTVRGYTF
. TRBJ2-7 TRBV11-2 TGTGCCAGCAGTAGTAGCCGGCAATCCTACGAGCAGTACTTC CASSSSRQSYEQYF
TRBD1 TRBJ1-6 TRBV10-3 TGTGCCACACAACAGGGGGCGAATTCACCCCTCCACTTT CATQQGANSPLHF
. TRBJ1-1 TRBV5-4 TGTGCCAGCAGCCGTGGGCAACAGCTTTACACTGAAGCTTTCTTT CASSRGQQLYTEAFF
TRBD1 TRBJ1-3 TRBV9 TGTGCCAGCAGCGTAGCTTGGGACAGTGTAGACACCATATATTTT CASSVAWDSVDTIYF
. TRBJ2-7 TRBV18 TGTGCCAGCTCATCTACAGGGGGGGCCCCCTACGAGCAGTACTTC CASSSTGGAPYEQYF
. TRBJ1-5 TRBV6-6 TGTGCCAGCAGTTTGGGTGAGGCTCAGCCCCAGCATTTT CASSLGEAQPQHF
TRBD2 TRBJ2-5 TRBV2 TGTGCCAGCAGTGATAGACTAGCGGGGGCCCGGTACCAAGAGACCCAGTACTTC CASSDRLAGARYQETQYF
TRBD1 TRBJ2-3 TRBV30 TGTGCCTGGAGTGGGGGACAGCAGTGGTATTTT CAWSGGQQWYF
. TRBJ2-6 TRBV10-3 TGTGCCATCAGTGAGTCCGGGGGAGCCGGGGCCAACGTCCTGACTTTC CAISESGGAGANVLTF
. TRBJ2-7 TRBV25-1 TGTGCCAGCAGTGACCGAACAGGGTCCTACGAGCAGTACTTC CASSDRTGSYEQYF
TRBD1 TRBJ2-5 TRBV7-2 TGTGCCAGCAGCATGGGACAGGGGTACGAGACCCAGTACTTC CASSMGQGYETQYF
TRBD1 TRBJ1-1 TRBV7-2 TGTGCCAGCAGCTTTGAGGGGACGGTTCAGGGGGGAGCTTTCTTT CASSFEGTVQGGAFF
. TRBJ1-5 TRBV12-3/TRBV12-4 TGTGCCAGCAGTTTGAGGGATCAGCCCCAGCATTTT CASSLRDQPQHF
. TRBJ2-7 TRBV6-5 TGTGCCAGCAGTTACTCTTACGGGACATCCTACGAGCAGTACTTC CASSYSYGTSYEQYF
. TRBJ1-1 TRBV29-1 TGCAGCGGGGCGTTATCCGGGAACACTGAAGCTTTCTTT CSGALSGNTEAFF
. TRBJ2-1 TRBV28 TGTGCCAGCAGTTTTCGTTCTGAGCAGTTCTTC CASSFRSEQFF
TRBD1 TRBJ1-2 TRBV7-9 TGTGCCAGCAGCTTCGGGCAGGGGGACTACACCTTC CASSFGQGDYTF
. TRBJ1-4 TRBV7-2 TGTGCCAGCAGCCGGGATCTTAATGAAAAACTGTTTTTT CASSRDLNEKLFF
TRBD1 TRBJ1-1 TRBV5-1 TGCGCCAGCAGCTTGGATACAGACAGGGCTGAAGCTTTCTTT CASSLDTDRAEAFF
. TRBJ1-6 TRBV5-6 TGTGCCAGCAGCGTCCAAACCCGATCTATACTCCACTTT CASSVQTRSILHF
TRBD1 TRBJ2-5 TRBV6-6 TGTGCCAGCAGTACAGGGGGCGCATCGGAGACCCAGTACTTC CASSTGGASETQYF
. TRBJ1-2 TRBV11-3 TGTGCCAGCAGCTTAGGGAGAGCTAACTATGGCTACACCTTC CASSLGRANYGYTF